What follows are 31 T cell receptor beta chains derived from one specimen sequenced in a study of T cells in localized non-small cell lung cancer. The data were produced by immunoSEQ multiplex PCR, yet TCRdb's version contains in-frame clones alone and is incomplete. Of approximately 14,000 clones listed, more than 70% are singletons. The sequencing here drew on peripheral blood mononuclear cells, taken before any cancer treatment. All receptors come from a man between 35 and 75 years old with stage III lung adenocarcinoma.

This rearrangement joins TRBV7-9 to TRBJ2-3, with D possibly called TRBD1 or TRBD2 (5 bases each). This CDR3 contains 15 residues. V lost 5 bases and J 2 bases, leaving 14 bases between the germline ends. CDR1 and CDR2 from the germline V gene are SEHNR and FQNEAQ (reference sequence). The CDR3 loop is CASSRRDPFTDTQYF. Written as DNA, the CDR3 is TGTGCCAGCAGCCGAAGGGACCCGTTCACAGATACGCAGTATTTT.

The chain employs TRBV19 and TRBJ1-5; TRBD1 is a possible D gene (6 bases). There are 14 residues in the CDR3. Per the germline V gene, CDR1 is LNHDA and CDR2 is SQIVND (reference sequence). V was trimmed by 10 bases and J by 0 bases, leaving 13 bases between them. The CDR3 DNA is TGTGCCACCGACGACAGGTATAGCAATCAGCCCCAGCATTTT. Its protein product is CATDDRYSNQPQHF.

This clone was detected only a few times. The chain uses TRBV5-1 and TRBJ2-3, with TRBD1 matching over 9 bases. There are 15 residues in the CDR3. Germline V gene sequence: CDR1 SGHRS, CDR2 YFSETQ. The ends lost 3 bases at V and 0 bases at J; junction bases unmatched: 2. The CDR3 sequence is CASSSTGGSTDTQYF. The DNA of the CDR3 is TGCGCCAGCAGCTCGACAGGGGGGAGCACAGATACGCAGTATTTT.

This clone was seen only once. V usage is TRBV19 and J usage is TRBJ2-4; D is unresolved. Germline V gene data show CDR1 as LNHDA and CDR2 as SQIVND (reference sequence). The CDR3 totals 17 residues. V shed 6 bases and J shed 1 base, with 19 bases lying between them. The CDR3 DNA reads TGTGCCAGTAGCATCCTCGACCCCTCGACTGCCAAAAACATTCAGTACTTC. Amino acid sequence: CASSILDPSTAKNIQYF. Filled out from reference TRBV19 and TRBJ2-4, the complete variable domain reads DGGITQSPKYLFRKEGQNVTLSCEQNLNHDAMYWYRQDPGQGLRLIYYSQIVNDFQKGDIAEGYSVSREKKESFPLTVTSAQKNPTAFYLCASSILDPSTAKNIQYFGAGTRLSVL.

This clone occurred once. This chain links TRBV5-1 with TRBJ2-1; 10 bases fit TRBD1. With 0 bases clipped from V and 7 bases from J, the junction kept 4 bases outside the gene matches. The CDR3 covers 15 residues. Germline V lookup: CDR1 SGHRS, CDR2 YFSETQ. The CDR3 spells CASSLGGTGVNEQFF. DNA for the CDR3: TGCGCCAGCAGCTTGGGTGGGACAGGGGTGAATGAGCAGTTCTTC. Filled out from reference TRBV5-1 and TRBJ2-1, the complete variable domain reads KAGVTQTPRYLIKTRGQQVTLSCSPISGHRSVSWYQQTPGQGLQFLFEYFSETQRNKGNFPGRFSGRQFSNSRSEMNVSTLELGDSALYLCASSLGGTGVNEQFFGPGTRLTVL.

The chain carries TRBV28 and TRBJ2-7; 13 positions agree with TRBD2. CDR1 MDHEN and CDR2 SYDVKM come from the germline V gene. The length of the CDR3 is 14 residues. V shed 7 bases, J shed 5 bases, and the junction held 5 bases outside the gene matches. The CDR3 bases are TGTGCCAGCACCGGGACTAGCGGGATCGACGAGCAGTACTTC. Translating it yields CASTGTSGIDEQYF.

This clone was recorded only once. The chain joins TRBV19 to TRBJ1-1, with a weak D call TRBD1 (5 bases). Germline CDR1 LNHDA, CDR2 SQIVND (reference sequence). V was cut by 4 bases and J by 0 bases, with 6 bases left in between. The CDR3 loop spans 13 amino acids. CDR3 in DNA: TGTGCCAGTAGTAACAGGATGAACACTGAAGCTTTCTTT. Its protein product is CASSNRMNTEAFF.

This chain uses TRBV29-1 with TRBJ2-1; TRBD2 aligns across 7 bases. Germline CDR1 reads SQVTM; CDR2 reads ANQGSEA. The trim removed 7 bases at V and 4 bases at J, leaving 10 bases unmatched. The CDR3 sequence is 14 residues long. In DNA, the CDR3 is TGCAGCGCACGTCCTAGCGGAGGTTACAATGAGCAGTTCTTC. This sequence encodes CSARPSGGYNEQFF.

The V and J genes are TRBV5-4 and TRBJ2-1, with a tentative D call TRBD2 (5 bases). The germline V gene has CDR1 SGHNT and CDR2 YYREEE (reference sequence). Trimming left V 4 bases short and J 0 bases short, with 11 bases between. The CDR3 contains 15 residues. DNA for the CDR3: TGTGCCAGCAGCCCTTGGAGGAGCTCCTACAATGAGCAGTTCTTC. It specifies CASSPWRSSYNEQFF.

The chain uses TRBV2 and TRBJ1-2, with D unclear. The germline CDR1 and CDR2 sequences are SNHLY and FYNNEI. The CDR3 covers 16 residues. V lost 6 bases, J lost 6 bases, and 23 bases lay in between. DNA of the CDR3: TGTGCCAGCAGCCCGGAGGGCAGCTGGGCCACTAATGGCTACACCTTC. Translated, it gives CASSPEGSWATNGYTF.

In its sample, this clone was seen once. The gene calls are TRBV10-3 and TRBJ2-3; 7 nucleotides line up with TRBD2. Germline-derived CDR1 and CDR2 are ENHRY and SYGVKD. Trimming took 10 bases from V and 2 from J; bases not matched to a gene: 12. The CDR3 has 15 residues. The CDR3 protein is CASHPVAGLTDTQYF. CDR3 DNA: TGTGCCAGCCACCCTGTAGCGGGTCTCACAGATACGCAGTATTTT.

The chain combines TRBV10-3 with TRBJ2-4; D may correspond to TRBD1 or TRBD2 (5 bases each). This CDR3 region has 17 residues. Trimming stripped 3 bases from V and 0 bases from J, with 15 bases between. Germline V gene data show CDR1 as ENHRY and CDR2 as SYGVKD. CDR3 sequence reads: CAISEAIGTVAKNIQYF. The DNA of the CDR3 is TGTGCCATCAGTGAAGCGATCGGGACGGTAGCCAAAAACATTCAGTACTTC.

In DNA, the CDR3 is TGTGCCAGCAGCTACTCAGGTTCGAGCAATCAGCCCCAGCATTTT. This sequence encodes CASSYSGSSNQPQHF. The chain couples TRBV7-9 to TRBJ1-5; D is unclear. V was pared by 4 bases and J by 1 base, with 11 bases between. The CDR3 covers 15 residues. Germline CDR1 reads SEHNR; CDR2 reads FQNEAQ (reference sequence).

This chain uses TRBV5-5 with TRBJ1-4; D is possibly TRBD1 (5 bases). V was pared by 5 bases and J by 1 base, with 9 bases between. The CDR3 length is 14 residues. Germline V gene lookup returns CDR1 SGHKS and CDR2 YYEKEE (reference sequence). CDR3 DNA sequence: TGTGCCAGCAGGGGAGGGGAAACTAATGAAAAACTGTTTTTT. Amino acid sequence: CASRGGETNEKLFF. The variable domain in full, completed from reference TRBV5-5 and TRBJ1-4, reads DAGVTQSPTHLIKTRGQQVTLRCSPISGHKSVSWYQQVLGQGPQFIFQYYEKEERGRGNFPDRFSARQFPNYSSELNVNALLLGDSALYLCASRGGETNEKLFFGSGTQLSVL.

V gene TRBV28 combines with J gene TRBJ2-1; 10 bases match TRBD1. This CDR3 has 15 residues. Trimming removed 4 bases from V and 0 bases from J; junction bases left unmatched: 0. Germline V gives CDR1 MDHEN, CDR2 SYDVKM. CDR3: CASSWTGGSYNEQFF. The CDR3 DNA is TGTGCCAGCAGTTGGACAGGGGGCTCCTACAATGAGCAGTTCTTC.

The V and J genes are TRBV7-5 and TRBJ2-7. TRBV7-5 is an annotated pseudogene. This CDR3 contains 14 residues. CDR3 coding DNA: TGTGCCAGCAGCCCCTCTGGGGGCTCCTACGAGCAGTACTTC. Protein: CASSPSGGSYEQYF.

The V and J genes are TRBV6-5 and TRBJ1-4, with TRBD1 identical over 9 bases. Germline values: CDR1 MNHEY, CDR2 SVGAGI. V was clipped by 2 bases and J by 7 bases; unmatched bases: 5. This CDR3 comprises 15 residues. The CDR3 DNA sequence: TGTGCCAGCAGTTACGGGGGACAGGGCATTGAAAAACTGTTTTTT. Translated, it gives CASSYGGQGIEKLFF.

This clone was counted a single time. The chain couples TRBV5-5 to TRBJ1-3; no firm D call. V lost 0 bases and J 7 bases, leaving 2 bases between the germline ends. Per germline, CDR1 SGHKS and CDR2 YYEKEE (reference sequence). CDR3 length: 11 amino acids. CDR3 in amino acids: CASSLDNTIYF. CDR3 DNA sequence: TGTGCCAGCAGCTTGGATAACACCATATATTTT.

The chain is built from TRBV19 and TRBJ2-7, with 8 bases matching TRBD1. J lost 5 bases, V lost 4 bases, and 7 bases had no gene match. Germline V gene lookup returns CDR1 LNHDA and CDR2 SQIVND (reference sequence). The CDR3 has 14 amino acids. CDR3 protein: CASSNRGSGNEQYF. In DNA, the CDR3 is TGTGCCAGTAGTAACAGGGGGTCGGGGAACGAGCAGTACTTC.

This chain uses TRBV28 with TRBJ2-7, with D perhaps matching TRBD1 (5 bases). This CDR3 is 15 amino acids long. V shed 5 bases and J shed 4 bases, with 18 bases lying between them. Germline loops: CDR1 MDHEN, CDR2 SYDVKM. The CDR3 region has the DNA TGTGCCAGCAGTGAACAGGTGATAGTCACTTACGAGCAGTACTTC. This codes for CASSEQVIVTYEQYF. The variable domain in full, completed from reference TRBV28 and TRBJ2-7, reads DVKVTQSSRYLVKRTGEKVFLECVQDMDHENMFWYRQDPGLGLRLIYFSYDVKMKEKGDIPEGYSVSREKKERFSLILESASTNQTSMYLCASSEQVIVTYEQYFGPGTRLTVT.

This chain uses TRBV5-6 with TRBJ2-7, with 9 nucleotides matching TRBD2. The CDR3 sequence is 17 residues long. V shed 7 bases, J shed 3 bases, and the junction held 17 bases outside the gene matches. Looked up from germline, CDR1 is SGHDT and CDR2 is YYEEEE. CDR3 coding DNA: TGTGCCAGCCGAGCCATAGCGGGAGCGCACAAAAACTACGAGCAGTACTTC. Translated, it gives CASRAIAGAHKNYEQYF.

The chain has TRBV28 and TRBJ2-4, with TRBD1 as a possible D gene (6 bases). V was shortened by 5 bases and J by 2 bases, with 16 bases between the two germline ends. This CDR3 region has 16 residues. CDR1 MDHEN and CDR2 SYDVKM come from the germline V gene. CDR3 sequence: CASSPRGYGTKNIQYF. CDR3 nucleotide sequence: TGTGCCAGCAGTCCCAGGGGCTACGGGACCAAAAACATTCAGTACTTC.

The chain links TRBV5-6 to TRBJ1-6; D is unclear. This CDR3 has 17 amino acids. V shed 5 bases and J shed 7 bases, with 22 bases lying between them. Per germline, CDR1 SGHDT and CDR2 YYEEEE. The CDR3 region is CASSSKVGVGRNSPLHF. As DNA, the CDR3 is TGTGCCAGCAGTTCCAAGGTTGGGGTCGGGAGGAATTCACCCCTCCACTTT. The full variable domain, in which reference TRBV5-6 and TRBJ1-6 provide the parts outside the CDR3, is DAGVTQSPTHLIKTRGQQVTLRCSPKSGHDTVSWYQQALGQGPQFIFQYYEEEERQRGNFPDRFSGHQFPNYSSELNVNALLLGDSALYLCASSSKVGVGRNSPLHFGNGTRLTVT.

The rearrangement links TRBV14 to TRBJ1-3; no clear D. Germline assignment: CDR1 SGHDN and CDR2 FVKESK. V was clipped by 0 bases and J by 4 bases, with 10 bases between them. This CDR3 region has 15 residues. The CDR3 sequence: CASSQDRVGGNTIYF. For the CDR3, the DNA is TGTGCCAGCAGCCAAGATAGGGTGGGAGGAAACACCATATATTTT. Full variable domain (remainder filled in from reference TRBV14 and TRBJ1-3): EAGVTQFPSHSVIEKGQTVTLRCDPISGHDNLYWYRRVMGKEIKFLLHFVKESKQDESGMPNNRFLAERTGGTYSTLKVQPAELEDSGVYFCASSQDRVGGNTIYFGEGSWLTVV.

This chain joins TRBV27 and TRBJ1-4; 8 bases align to TRBD1. From germline, CDR1 is MNHEY and CDR2 SMNVEV (reference sequence). Trimming at V came to 3 bases and at J to 10 bases, leaving 7 bases not matched to a gene. The CDR3 runs 14 residues. CDR3 sequence (DNA): TGTGCCAGCAGTTTTCGGCGAGACAGGGGAAAACTGTTTTTT. It is translated as CASSFRRDRGKLFF. Looking up the rest from reference TRBV27 and TRBJ1-4 gives the full variable domain: EAQVTQNPRYLITVTGKKLTVTCSQNMNHEYMSWYRQDPGLGLRQIYYSMNVEVTDKGDVPEGYKVSRKEKRNFPLILESPSPNQTSLYFCASSFRRDRGKLFFGSGTQLSVL.

The V and J genes are TRBV11-2 and TRBJ1-1; TRBD1 aligns across 7 bases. J lost 4 bases, V lost 4 bases, and 9 bases had no gene match. This CDR3 spans 15 amino acids. In germline, CDR1 is SGHAT, CDR2 FQNNGV. The CDR3 coding sequence is TGTGCCAGCAGCTCGGGACAACGACAGGGCACTGAAGCTTTCTTT. Its translation is CASSSGQRQGTEAFF.

The chain links TRBV7-2 to TRBJ2-2, with TRBD1 as a possible D gene (5 bases). Germline V lookup: CDR1 SGHTA, CDR2 FQGNSA. The germline V and J ends were trimmed by 4 bases and 3 bases, with 9 bases remaining between them. The CDR3 covers 14 residues. CDR3 nucleotide sequence: TGTGCCAGCAGCTCCCAGGGTTACACCGGGGAGCTGTTTTTT. This codes for CASSSQGYTGELFF. Drawing the rest from reference TRBV7-2 and TRBJ2-2, the complete variable domain is GAGVSQSPSNKVTEKGKDVELRCDPISGHTALYWYRQSLGQGLEFLIYFQGNSAPDKSGLPSDRFSAERTGGSVSTLTIQRTQQEDSAVYLCASSSQGYTGELFFGEGSRLTVL.

In DNA, the CDR3 is TGTGCCAGCACCTCCGGGTCCACTAGCACAGATACGCAGTATTTT. This codes for CASTSGSTSTDTQYF. V and J are TRBV13 and TRBJ2-3; D unresolved. Germline CDR1 and CDR2: PRHDT and FYEKMQ (reference sequence). V was clipped by 7 bases and J by 0 bases, with 14 bases between them. The CDR3 loop spans 15 amino acids.

The chain links TRBV7-8 to TRBJ2-1; the D is unclear. Trimming took 2 bases from V and 7 from J, leaving 6 bases between them. The CDR3 has 12 residues. The germline CDR1 and CDR2 sequences are SGHVS and FQNEAQ. CDR3 sequence reads: CASSLYSNEQFF. CDR3 DNA: TGTGCCAGCAGCTTATACAGTAATGAGCAGTTCTTC.

The V call is TRBV2, the J call TRBJ2-5, with 9 bases lining up with TRBD2. CDR3 size: 16 residues. Germline trimming cut 2 bases from V and 3 bases from J; bases unmatched to any gene: 7. Germline CDR1 is SNHLY and CDR2 is FYNNEI. This CDR3 reads CASSEPSGRTKETQYF. CDR3 DNA: TGTGCCAGCAGTGAACCGAGCGGGAGGACAAAAGAGACCCAGTACTTC.

The chain recombines TRBV7-2 with TRBJ2-5, with 8 bases lining up with TRBD2. The germline gives CDR1 SGHTA, CDR2 FQGNSA. V trimming: 3 bases; J trimming: 5 bases; junction bases outside the gene matches: 5. The CDR3 sequence is 14 residues long. DNA of the CDR3: TGTGCCAGCAGCTTGGGGGGACTAGTTGAGACCCAGTACTTC. Translated, it gives CASSLGGLVETQYF.